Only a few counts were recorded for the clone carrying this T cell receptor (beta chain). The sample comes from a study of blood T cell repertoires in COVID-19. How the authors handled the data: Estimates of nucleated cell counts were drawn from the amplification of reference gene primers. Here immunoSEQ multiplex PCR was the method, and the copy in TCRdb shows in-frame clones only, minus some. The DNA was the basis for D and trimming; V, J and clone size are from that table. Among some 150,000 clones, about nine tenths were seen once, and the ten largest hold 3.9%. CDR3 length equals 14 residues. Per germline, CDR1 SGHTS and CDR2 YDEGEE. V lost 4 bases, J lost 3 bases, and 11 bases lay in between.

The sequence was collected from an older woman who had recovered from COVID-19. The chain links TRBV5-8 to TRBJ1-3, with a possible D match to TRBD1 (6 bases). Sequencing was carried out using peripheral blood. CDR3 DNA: TGTGCCAGCAGCAAACAGGGTTATGGAAACACCATATATTTT. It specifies CASSKQGYGNTIYF.